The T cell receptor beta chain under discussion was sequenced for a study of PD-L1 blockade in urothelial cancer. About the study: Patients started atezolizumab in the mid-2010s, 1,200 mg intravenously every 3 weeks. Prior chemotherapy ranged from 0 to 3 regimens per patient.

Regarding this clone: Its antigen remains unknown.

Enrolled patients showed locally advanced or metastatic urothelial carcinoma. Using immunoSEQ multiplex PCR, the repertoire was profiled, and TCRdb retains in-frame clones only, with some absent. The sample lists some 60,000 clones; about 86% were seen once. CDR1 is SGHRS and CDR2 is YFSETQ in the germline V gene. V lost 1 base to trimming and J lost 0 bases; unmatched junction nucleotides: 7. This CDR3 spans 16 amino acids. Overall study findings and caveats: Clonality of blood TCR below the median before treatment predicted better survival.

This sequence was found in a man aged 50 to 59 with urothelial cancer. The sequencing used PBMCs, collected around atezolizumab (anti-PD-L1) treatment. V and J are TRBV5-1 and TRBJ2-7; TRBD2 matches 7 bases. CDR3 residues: CASSLLATSFSYEQYF. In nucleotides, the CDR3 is TGCGCCAGCAGCTTGTTGGCGACTAGCTTCTCCTACGAGCAGTACTTC.